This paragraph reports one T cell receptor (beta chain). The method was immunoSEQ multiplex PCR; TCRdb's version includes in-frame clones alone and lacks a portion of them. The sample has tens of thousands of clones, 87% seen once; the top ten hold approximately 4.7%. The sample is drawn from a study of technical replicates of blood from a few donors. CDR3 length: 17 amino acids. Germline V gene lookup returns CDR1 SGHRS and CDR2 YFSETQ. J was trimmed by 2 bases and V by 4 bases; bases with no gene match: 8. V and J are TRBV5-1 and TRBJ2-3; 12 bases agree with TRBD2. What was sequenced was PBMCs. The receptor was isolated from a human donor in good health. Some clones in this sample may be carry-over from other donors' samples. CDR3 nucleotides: TGCGCCAGCAGCCCTGCGACTAGCGGGAGATACACAGATACGCAGTATTTT. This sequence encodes CASSPATSGRYTDTQYF. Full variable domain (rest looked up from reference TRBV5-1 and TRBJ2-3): KAGVTQTPRYLIKTRGQQVTLSCSPISGHRSVSWYQQTPGQGLQFLFEYFSETQRNKGNFPGRFSGRQFSNSRSEMNVSTLELGDSALYLCASSPATSGRYTDTQYFGPGTRLTVL.